The TCR beta chain under discussion was sequenced for a study of shared T cell receptors in the human thymus (dated by TCRdb to 2020 to 2022). Broadly, across the study: The study investigated the way shared, self-reactive T-cell receptor alpha chains are produced in the human thymus.

CDR1 and CDR2, looked up from the germline V gene, are SGHTA and FQGNSA. The CDR3 spans 15 residues, from the cysteine through the phenylalanine. Only the CDR3 DNA stays, 45 bases, in frame from base 1. Cut back by 2 bases and 8 bases, the V and J ends lie 16 bases apart. Library preparation employed the immunoSEQ multiplex PCR assay. TCRdb's version of the immuneACCESS table is confined to in-frame rearrangements and falls short of the full clone set. An unresolved V gene accounts for under half of the shortfall where checked; the remainder is of unknown origin. Counted in this sample were under 850,000 clones; 88% of them appeared once. Of the sample, roughly 0.0097% falls within the top ten clones. This clone has only a few counts. The antigen it recognizes is unknown. It has no much larger one-base neighbor in the sample; base qualities were not kept. These data also formed part of another study, on human thymus T cells. The second study, in turn, reports: The donors were immunologically healthy infants in Finland who had open corrective cardiac surgery for congenital heart defects. The thymus tissue came from surgical resects taken out during corrective cardiac surgery. Both the thymic and the peripheral blood repertoires appeared to show biased V and J gene segment usage. The related research found that thymic TCR repertoires overlapped highly between unrelated individuals. The study used eight infant thymus samples plus four related peripheral blood samples to characterize TCR alpha and beta repertoires. The cohort included about six male and two female infants, with donor ages spanning 7 to 244 days. Thymocytes were freed from the tissue by mechanical means and kept at -70 degrees C as pellets of roughly 8.5-31 million cells. A QIAsymphony instrument was used to extract genomic DNA from the frozen cell pellets. The immunoSEQ multiplex PCR assay was used to amplify the TCRB and TCRAD loci from a standardized amount of quality-controlled genomic DNA. The V(D)J region was spanned by amplicons of a length sufficient to cover the CDR3 and to identify V and J genes. Amplicon sequencing was performed on an Illumina platform through the commercial immunoSEQ service. Primer bias and sequencing errors were corrected using previously described methods, and TCRAD and TCRB definitions followed the IMGT database. Repertoires were analysed with immunoSEQ Analyzer 3.0 and VDJTools, covering basic statistics, V/J segment usage, diversity estimates, rarefaction and pairwise overlap. Diversity was estimated with Chao1, ChaoE, Efron-Thisted, Shannon and inverse Simpson indices, and also on datasets down-sampled to the smallest sample. Repertoire overlap was assessed by strict matching of CDR3 nucleotide sequence, V gene and J gene, and clustering was done by Jaccard-based multidimensional scaling. On average, roughly 740,000 unique TCRB clonotypes were obtained from thymus samples, compared with around 78,000 from blood samples.

This TCR was sampled from a boy under three years old with a congenital heart defect. Donor details come from another sample of the same person, matched by shared clones. The chain uses TRBV7-2 and TRBJ2-1; the D gene remains uncertain. The sample was thymocytes. Read as DNA, the sequence is TGTGCCAGCAGCTTAAACACAGTAAGTGACCATGAGCAGTTCTTC. It is translated as CASSLNTVSDHEQFF. With all but the CDR3 taken from the reference TRBV7-2 and TRBJ2-1 genes, the full variable domain is: GAGVSQSPSNKVTEKGKDVELRCDPISGHTALYWYRQSLGQGLEFLIYFQGNSAPDKSGLPSDRFSAERTGGSVSTLTIQRTQQEDSAVYLCASSLNTVSDHEQFFGPGTRLTVL.